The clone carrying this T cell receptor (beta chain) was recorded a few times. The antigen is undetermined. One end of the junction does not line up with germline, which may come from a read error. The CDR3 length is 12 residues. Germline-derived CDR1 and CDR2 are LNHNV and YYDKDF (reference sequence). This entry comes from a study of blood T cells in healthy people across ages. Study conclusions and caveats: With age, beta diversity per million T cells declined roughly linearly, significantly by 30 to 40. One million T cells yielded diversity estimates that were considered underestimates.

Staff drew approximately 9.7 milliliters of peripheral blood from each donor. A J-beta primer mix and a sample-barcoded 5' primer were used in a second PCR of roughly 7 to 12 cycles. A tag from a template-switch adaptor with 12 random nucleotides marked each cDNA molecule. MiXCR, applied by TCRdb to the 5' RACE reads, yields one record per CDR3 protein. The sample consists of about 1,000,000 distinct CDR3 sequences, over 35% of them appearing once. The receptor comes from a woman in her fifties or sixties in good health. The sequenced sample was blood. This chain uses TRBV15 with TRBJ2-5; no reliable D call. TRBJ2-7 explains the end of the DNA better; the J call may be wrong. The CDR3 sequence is CASSTSTYEQYF. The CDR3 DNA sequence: TGTGCCTCCAGCACCTCGACTTACGAGCAGTACTTC.